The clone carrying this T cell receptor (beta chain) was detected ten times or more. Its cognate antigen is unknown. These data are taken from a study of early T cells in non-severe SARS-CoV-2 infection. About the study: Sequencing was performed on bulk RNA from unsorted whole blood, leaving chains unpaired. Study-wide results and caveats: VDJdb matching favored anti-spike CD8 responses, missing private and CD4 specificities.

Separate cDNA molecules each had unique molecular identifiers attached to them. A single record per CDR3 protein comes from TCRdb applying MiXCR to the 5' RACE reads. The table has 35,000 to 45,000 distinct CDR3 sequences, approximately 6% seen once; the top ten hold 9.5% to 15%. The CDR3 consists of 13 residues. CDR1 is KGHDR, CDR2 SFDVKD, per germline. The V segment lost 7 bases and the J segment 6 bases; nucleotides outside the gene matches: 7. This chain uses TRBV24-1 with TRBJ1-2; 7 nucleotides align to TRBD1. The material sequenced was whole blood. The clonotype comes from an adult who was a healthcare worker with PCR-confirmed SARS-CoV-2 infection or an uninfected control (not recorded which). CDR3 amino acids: CATRKYRGHGYTF. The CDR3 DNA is TGTGCCACCAGAAAATACAGGGGCCATGGCTACACCTTC.